The clone carrying this T cell receptor beta chain was detected a few times. Its specificity is unknown. Germline V gene sequence: CDR1 MNHNS, CDR2 SASEGT. The V and J ends lost 2 bases and 2 bases respectively, with 16 bases between them. The CDR3 sequence is 16 residues long. This record comes from a study of cytotoxic CD8 clonotypes in ibrutinib-treated CLL. The study, taken as a whole, reports: Once treatment began, public clonotypes, which were uncommon, contracted or stayed stable.

The table came from immunoSEQ multiplex PCR; TCRdb's copy has only in-frame clones and leaves some out. The profile covers approximately 57,000 clones, with approximately 60% appearing a single time and roughly 22% taken by the ten largest. The material sequenced was PBMCs, taken after 24 months of ibrutinib treatment. This TCR was recovered from a human donor with chronic lymphocytic leukemia. The gene calls are TRBV6-1 and TRBJ2-7; D might be TRBD2 (6 bases). The CDR3 sequence: CASSELPPGVTYEQYF. CDR3 sequence (DNA): TGTGCCAGCAGTGAACTTCCCCCGGGAGTAACCTACGAGCAGTACTTC.